This T cell receptor (beta chain) was retrieved from a study of identical twins. This CDR3 is 14 amino acids long. CDR1 is SGHAT, CDR2 FQNNGV, per germline. cDNA carried unique molecular identifiers, and a universal primer site was added by template switching. TCRdb ran MiXCR on the 5' RACE reads and lists one entry per CDR3 protein. The sample carries 1.5 million to 2 million distinct CDR3 sequences, about 31% recorded once. This receptor was taken from a newborn girl in good health. Sequencing was performed on cord blood. The J gene is TRBJ2-1, the V gene TRBV11-2; the match to TRBD1 covers 7 bases. The DNA end is more similar to TRBJ2-7, so the J call may be wrong. CDR3 bases: TGTGCCAGCAGCTCCCTGACAGGGTACAATGAGCAGTACTTC. It codes for CASSSLTGYNEQYF.